These 3 T cell receptor beta chains originate from one sample sequenced in a study of vaccination effects on CD4 cells after COVID-19. Sequencing was preceded by expansion of antigen-specific CD4+ T cells with viral peptide pools in the ViraFEST assay. When about ten days of culture had elapsed, CD4+ T cells were isolated. Absence of prior SARS-CoV-2 infection characterized the vaccine recipients, who showed negative nucleocapsid antibodies. No cognate antigen is known for these TCRs. Using immunoSEQ multiplex PCR, the repertoire was profiled, and TCRdb retains in-frame clones only, with some absent. The sample holds some 68,000 clones, roughly 75% seen once. Sequenced here: CD4+ T cells from PBMCs cultured with HCoV-OC43 spike peptides, sampled before COVID-19 vaccination. The subset is: HCoV-OC43 spike overlapping peptide pool stimulation. These receptors were taken from a human donor who received a COVID-19 vaccine.

The chain couples TRBV6-6 to TRBJ1-3; possibly TRBD1 for D (6 bases). CDR3 length: 15 residues. V lost 5 bases to trimming and J lost 1 base, with 12 bases between them. In germline, CDR1 is MNHNY, CDR2 SVGAGI (reference sequence). The CDR3 reads CASSPDRRSGNTIYF. The CDR3 bases are TGTGCCAGCAGTCCTGACAGGAGGTCTGGAAACACCATATATTTT.

The table lists this clone with a few counts. The rearrangement uses TRBV5-1 and TRBJ2-1, with 8 bases lining up with TRBD2. Germline V gene data show CDR1 as SGHRS and CDR2 as YFSETQ. The CDR3 runs 15 residues. Trimming cost V 5 bases and J 4 bases; bases outside gene matches: 8. The CDR3 region is CASRISGDSYNEQFF. Written as DNA, the CDR3 is TGCGCCAGCAGAATTAGCGGGGATTCTTACAATGAGCAGTTCTTC.

This clone showed up just a few times. V gene TRBV10-1 combines with J gene TRBJ1-2, with D possibly matching TRBD1 (5 bases). Deletions cut 5 bases from V and 4 bases from J, with 11 bases between. This CDR3 has 13 amino acids. Germline V gene sequence: CDR1 WNHNN, CDR2 SYGVQD (reference sequence). CDR3 sequence reads: CASSSNGAYGYTF. The CDR3 DNA reads TGCGCCAGCAGTAGTAACGGGGCCTATGGCTACACCTTC.